Each of the 17 T cell receptor beta chains below was sequenced from the same sample in a study of Tregs in tolerant kidney transplant recipients (dated by TCRdb to between 2018 and 2020). Interpreted using the paper, the time point label stands for: 6 months after combined kidney and bone marrow transplant. The transplants used related donors along with nonmyeloablative bone marrow transplantation, and in the human trials mixed chimerism was transient. Library method: the immunoSEQ multiplex PCR assay. TCRdb took over this immuneACCESS table, retaining in-frame rearrangements with V and J assigned. Such tables are incomplete; in checked studies, under half of the missing clones stem from an unresolved V gene, and the remainder is unexplained. The sample's table lists a count of 25,000 or so clones. Of the sample, 3.5% to 5% falls within the top ten clones. Specimen: CD4+ T cells from blood (PBMCs), collected 6 months after the transplant. The receptors come from a human patient who received a combined kidney and bone marrow transplant. After a transplant, some T cells may be of graft donor origin.

In regard to this clone: Read data end 3 residues before the CDR3 end; the end is taken from the germline J gene. This chain uses TRBV28 with TRBJ2-7; the D gene is possibly TRBD1 (5 bases). Germline V gene lookup returns CDR1 MDHEN and CDR2 SYDVKM. V was trimmed by 3 bases and J by 3 bases, leaving 9 bases between them. CDR3 length: 13 amino acids. The CDR3 spells CASSFAGRYEQYF. The CDR3 DNA, read in part, is TGTGCCAGCAGTTTTGCAGGGCGCTACGAG. Full variable domain (rest looked up from reference TRBV28 and TRBJ2-7): DVKVTQSSRYLVKRTGEKVFLECVQDMDHENMFWYRQDPGLGLRLIYFSYDVKMKEKGDIPEGYSVSREKKERFSLILESASTNQTSMYLCASSFAGRYEQYFGPGTRLTVT.

As regards this clone: The read terminates 3 residues ahead of where the CDR3 ends, so the germline J gene completes it. This chain uses TRBV30 with TRBJ2-7; maybe TRBD2 (5 bases). CDR1 is GTSNPN and CDR2 is SVGIG in the germline V gene (reference sequence). Trimming removed 0 bases from V and 6 bases from J, with 15 bases in between. This CDR3 region has 14 residues. CDR3 DNA, as far as it was read: TGTGCCTGGAGTGTATTGGGCTCCCGGGGCGAG. Translation: CAWSVLGSRGE. The whole CDR3 protein reads CAWSVLGSRGEQYF.

Comment on this clone: Sequencing ends 3 residues short of the CDR3 end; the germline J gene provides the rest. V usage is TRBV6-4 and J usage is TRBJ1-2, with 8 bases matching TRBD1. CDR3 length: 16 amino acids. The germline V gene encodes CDR1 MRHNA and CDR2 SNTAGT. J lost 4 bases, V lost 6 bases, and 13 bases had no gene match. CDR3 DNA (partial): TGTGCCAGCAGCCCCCCGTCGACAGGGGCCCCCTATGGC. Amino acid sequence: CASSPPSTGAPYG. The CDR3, in full, reads CASSPPSTGAPYGYTF.

As concerns this clone: The sequence runs out 3 residues before the end of the CDR3; the remainder is reconstructed from the germline J gene. V is TRBV10-1 and J is TRBJ1-1, with TRBD1 identical over 9 bases. Germline trimming cut 4 bases from V and 4 bases from J; bases unmatched to any gene: 4. CDR1 and CDR2 from the germline V gene are WNHNN and SYGVQD (reference sequence). CDR3 size: 14 residues. The CDR3 DNA, read in part, is TGCGCCAGCAGTGTCGACAGGGGGGGCACTGAA. Translation: CASSVDRGGTE. The complete CDR3 protein is CASSVDRGGTEAFF.

Note on this clone: The sequenced fragment ends 3 residues before the CDR3 boundary, so the rest is inferred from the germline J gene. The chain has TRBV19 and TRBJ2-7, with D possibly TRBD2 on 5 matching bases. The CDR3 runs to 14 residues. V lost 3 bases and J lost 3, with 12 bases in between. The germline gives CDR1 LNHDA, CDR2 SQIVND (reference sequence). The chain's CDR3 is CASSISAGDYEQYF. CDR3 bases read: TGTGCCAGTAGTATCTCGGCCGGGGACTACGAG.

Comments on this clone: With the read ending 3 residues before the CDR3 end, the germline J gene is used to fill in that end. The genes are TRBV7-8 and TRBJ2-6; D not certain. CDR1 and CDR2 from the germline V gene are SGHVS and FQNEAQ. V was shortened by 2 bases and J by 6 bases, with 8 bases between the two germline ends. The CDR3 extends over 14 amino acids. The DNA read from the CDR3 is TGTGCCAGCAGCTTACCCCCCATGGCCAACGTC. Translation: CASSLPPMANV. The whole CDR3 sequence is CASSLPPMANVLTF.

Comment on this clone: The read comes to an end 3 residues before the CDR3 does, leaving the germline J gene to fill in the end. This chain connects TRBV7-2 to TRBJ2-1; 12 bases match TRBD2. Trimming cost V 6 bases and J 7 bases; bases outside gene matches: 7. Germline loops: CDR1 SGHTA, CDR2 FQGNSA. This CDR3 spans 15 amino acids. The CDR3 bases that were read are TGTGCCAGCAGTCGAACCGGGACTAGCGGGAATGAG. Amino acid sequence: CASSRTGTSGNE. The whole CDR3 protein reads CASSRTGTSGNEQFF.

Turning to this clone: The sequence runs out 3 residues before the end of the CDR3; the remainder is reconstructed from the germline J gene. The V gene is TRBV2, the J gene TRBJ2-5, with D possibly being TRBD1 (5 bases). Germline V gene lookup returns CDR1 SNHLY and CDR2 FYNNEI. This CDR3 has 12 residues. The V end lost 6 bases, the J end lost 4 bases, and 9 bases lay between the germline ends. The DNA read from the CDR3 is TGTGCCAGCAGGAACCAGGGAGAGACC. The encoded protein is CASRNQGET. The full CDR3 protein is CASRNQGETQYF.

On this clone: From the germline J gene comes the end of the CDR3, since the read stops 3 residues before it. This chain connects TRBV7-2 to TRBJ1-1; tentatively, D is TRBD1 (6 bases). Per germline, CDR1 SGHTA and CDR2 FQGNSA. CDR3 length: 14 residues. CDR3 DNA, as far as it was read: TGTGCCAGCAGCCTAACAACAGGGCCAGGGGAA. It specifies CASSLTTGPGE. In full, the CDR3 is CASSLTTGPGEAFF.

Details on this clone: The read ends 3 residues early relative to the CDR3; the germline J gene fills the gap. This chain connects TRBV5-4 to TRBJ2-5; a weak D match, TRBD2 (7 bases). CDR3 size: 14 residues. Germline loops: CDR1 SGHNT, CDR2 YYREEE (reference sequence). Trimming took off 4 bases at V and 5 bases at J, with 15 bases between the two ends. CDR3: CASSAGGRGETQYF. CDR3 DNA (partial): TGTGCCAGCAGCGCTGGGGGGCGGGGGGAGACC. The variable domain in full, completed from reference TRBV5-4 and TRBJ2-5, reads ETGVTQSPTHLIKTRGQQVTLRCSSQSGHNTVSWYQQALGQGPQFIFQYYREEENGRGNFPPRFSGLQFPNYSSELNVNALELDDSALYLCASSAGGRGETQYFGPGTRLLVL.

As regards this clone: The missing CDR3 end, 3 residues past where the read stops, is filled in from the germline J gene. The chain links TRBV20-1 to TRBJ2-3; 7 positions agree with TRBD1. J was trimmed by 0 bases and V by 5 bases; bases with no gene match: 2. CDR1 DFQATT and CDR2 SNEGSKA come from the germline V gene (reference sequence). There are 13 residues in the CDR3. CDR3 region: CSAPTGSTDTQYF. The sequenced part of the CDR3 DNA is TGCAGTGCTCCGACAGGGAGCACAGATACG.

For this clone: Coverage ceases 3 residues before the CDR3 finishes, and the germline J gene fills in the end. The chain carries TRBV7-8 and TRBJ1-4; D is perhaps TRBD1 (5 bases). Germline V gene data show CDR1 as SGHVS and CDR2 as FQNEAQ. V was clipped by 5 bases and J by 8 bases, with 15 bases between them. This CDR3 has 14 residues. CDR3 loop: CASSETGAGEKLFF. Partial CDR3 DNA: TGTGCCAGCAGCGAAACAGGAGCGGGAGAAAAA.

Concerning this clone: With the read ending 3 residues before the CDR3 end, the germline J gene is used to fill in that end. The V and J genes are TRBV7-6 and TRBJ1-3; D is uncertain. This CDR3 region has 13 residues. Germline V lookup: CDR1 SGHVS, CDR2 FNYEAQ. CDR3 residues: CASSLDQAGAIYF. The DNA read from the CDR3 is TGTGCCAGCAGCTTAGACCAGGCAGGAGCC.

About this clone: The CDR3 end lies 3 residues beyond the end of the read and is filled in from the germline J gene. The chain joins TRBV7-8 to TRBJ2-1; 9 bases agree with TRBD2. Per the germline V gene, CDR1 is SGHVS and CDR2 is FQNEAQ. The ends lost 7 bases at V and 9 bases at J; junction bases unmatched: 16. This CDR3 region has 16 residues. The CDR3 bases that were read are TGTGCCAGCACCCCAGGTGGCGGGAGGGCCTCGGTTGAG. Amino acid sequence: CASTPGGGRASVE. The full CDR3 reads CASTPGGGRASVEQFF.

Of note for this clone: Coverage ceases 3 residues before the CDR3 finishes, and the germline J gene fills in the end. The genes are TRBV7-2 and TRBJ1-2; D gene ambiguous. The V gene's germline CDR1 is SGHTA and CDR2 FQGNSA. The CDR3 sequence is 11 residues long. This CDR3 is CASSLVGFYTF. The sequenced part of the CDR3 DNA is TGTGCCAGCAGCTTAGTCGGGTTC.

For this clone: The missing CDR3 end, 3 residues past where the read stops, is filled in from the germline J gene. The genes are TRBV2 and TRBJ1-2, with D perhaps TRBD1 (5 bases). The germline CDR1 and CDR2 sequences are SNHLY and FYNNEI. V lost 4 bases and J 5 bases, leaving 8 bases between the germline ends. This CDR3 is built from 12 residues. CDR3 residues: CASSVEGYGYTF. CDR3 bases read: TGTGCCAGCAGTGTCGAGGGGTATGGC.

A word on this clone: The read falls 3 residues short of the CDR3 end, and the missing part is taken from the germline J gene. The V call is TRBV5-1, the J call TRBJ2-7; TRBD1 agrees at 9 bases. The CDR3 runs 17 residues. CDR1 and CDR2 (germline): SGHRS, YFSETQ. The V segment lost 4 bases and the J segment 0 bases; nucleotides outside the gene matches: 11. This CDR3 reads CASSKGQGQLLSYEQYF. The sequenced CDR3 bases are TGCGCCAGCAGCAAGGGACAGGGCCAACTCCTCTCCTACGAG.